Presented here are 27 T cell receptor beta chains from one specimen sequenced in a study of blood T cell repertoires in COVID-19. TCRdb's table, derived via immunoSEQ multiplex PCR, lists solely in-frame clones and lacks some. The table shows approximately 290,000 clones, with roughly nine tenths occurring only once. The sequencing sample was made of peripheral blood. The receptor set was obtained from a woman in her 30s with COVID-19, enrolled during active disease.

This clone has a single count. The chain has TRBV15 and TRBJ2-5, with D unclear. V lost 3 bases to trimming and J lost 4 bases, with 6 bases between them. Per the germline V gene, CDR1 is LNHNV and CDR2 is YYDKDF (reference sequence). The CDR3 has 12 amino acids. The CDR3 nucleotides read TGTGCCACCAGCAGTCACAGAGAGACCCAGTACTTC. This sequence encodes CATSSHRETQYF.

The chain carries TRBV14 and TRBJ1-1, with 9 bases lining up with TRBD1. Germline lookup yields CDR1 SGHDN and CDR2 FVKESK. The CDR3 runs to 13 residues. Unmatched junction bases numbered 5, after V lost 5 bases and J lost 7 bases. Here the CDR3 reads CASSLQGAGEAFF. The CDR3 region has the DNA TGTGCCAGCAGCTTACAGGGGGCAGGTGAAGCTTTCTTT.

The rearrangement joins TRBV30 to TRBJ1-2; 12 bases are a match to TRBD1. The CDR3 is 15 amino acids. J was trimmed by 4 bases and V by 2 bases; bases with no gene match: 5. Germline CDR1 and CDR2: GTSNPN and SVGIG (reference sequence). The CDR3 nucleotides are TGTGCCTGGAGTCTCCGGGACAGGGGGCCCTATGGCTACACCTTC. This encodes CAWSLRDRGPYGYTF.

This sequence joins TRBV5-1 and TRBJ2-7, with a tentative D call TRBD1 (5 bases). CDR1 is SGHRS and CDR2 is YFSETQ in the germline V gene. This CDR3 is 15 amino acids long. Trimming took off 0 bases at V and 2 bases at J, with 12 bases between the two ends. This CDR3 is CASSLGGQETYEQYF. DNA of the CDR3: TGCGCCAGCAGCTTGGGGGGCCAAGAAACCTACGAGCAGTACTTC.

V gene TRBV5-1 combines with J gene TRBJ2-2; D may be TRBD2 (5 bases). This CDR3 is built from 16 residues. Germline CDR1 SGHRS, CDR2 YFSETQ. V lost 0 bases and J 0 bases, leaving 9 bases between the germline ends. CDR3 protein: CASSLVEGSNTGELFF. The CDR3 region has the DNA TGCGCCAGCAGCTTGGTAGAGGGATCGAACACCGGGGAGCTGTTTTTT. The complete variable domain, with remaining parts taken from reference TRBV5-1 and TRBJ2-2, reads KAGVTQTPRYLIKTRGQQVTLSCSPISGHRSVSWYQQTPGQGLQFLFEYFSETQRNKGNFPGRFSGRQFSNSRSEMNVSTLELGDSALYLCASSLVEGSNTGELFFGEGSRLTVL.

This clone was counted only a few times. The genes are TRBV11-3 and TRBJ2-7; tentative D call: TRBD2 (5 bases). Germline V lookup: CDR1 SGHNT, CDR2 YENEEA. The CDR3 covers 16 residues. Trimming cost V 5 bases and J 7 bases, with 24 bases left between them. DNA for the CDR3: TGTGCCAGCAGCCCCGGGCGGGCAGATTCCTTTCGGGAGCAGTACTTC. It codes for CASSPGRADSFREQYF. Complete variable domain (other parts from reference TRBV11-3 and TRBJ2-7): EAGVVQSPRYKIIEKKQPVAFWCNPISGHNTLYWYLQNLGQGPELLIRYENEEAVDDSQLPKDRFSAERLKGVDSTLKIQPAELGDSAVYLCASSPGRADSFREQYFGPGTRLTVT.

V and J are TRBV28 and TRBJ2-7; 7 positions agree with TRBD2. CDR1 and CDR2 from the germline V gene are MDHEN and SYDVKM. The V segment lost 7 bases and the J segment 6 bases; nucleotides outside the gene matches: 6. The CDR3 runs 12 residues. This CDR3 reads CASTYGLGEQYF. The CDR3, as DNA: TGTGCCAGCACCTACGGACTAGGCGAGCAGTACTTC.

The rearrangement joins TRBV6-2 or TRBV6-3 to TRBJ2-7, with D maybe TRBD2 (6 bases). V was trimmed by 2 bases and J by 3 bases, leaving 14 bases between them. The CDR3 totals 15 residues. CDR1 and CDR2 (germline): MNHEY, SVGEGT. CDR3 loop: CASSYGSGLHYEQYF. CDR3 nucleotides: TGTGCCAGCAGTTACGGGTCGGGACTCCACTACGAGCAGTACTTC.

This clone was recorded once. The chain employs TRBV4-1 and TRBJ1-5, with a weak D call TRBD1 (6 bases). The CDR3 totals 17 residues. Trimming left V 2 bases short and J 1 base short, with 15 bases between. Germline loops: CDR1 MGHRA, CDR2 YSYEKL. CDR3 coding DNA: TGCGCCAGCAGCCAAAGATGGCAGGGGTTGAGCAATCAGCCCCAGCATTTT. The encoded protein is CASSQRWQGLSNQPQHF.

The genes are TRBV18 and TRBJ1-6, with D unresolved. CDR3 size: 15 residues. Per the germline V gene, CDR1 is KGHSH and CDR2 is LQKENI. V was cut by 3 bases and J by 7 bases, with 13 bases left in between. The CDR3 nucleotides read TGTGCCAGCTCACCCTCGGCAGGTTCAAATTCACCCCTCCACTTT. This gives the protein CASSPSAGSNSPLHF. The full variable domain, completed using reference TRBV18 and TRBJ1-6, is NAGVMQNPRHLVRRRGQEARLRCSPMKGHSHVYWYRQLPEEGLKFMVYLQKENIIDESGMPKERFSAEFPKEGPSILRIQQVVRGDSAAYFCASSPSAGSNSPLHFGNGTRLTVT.

J is TRBJ2-5 and V is TRBV10-2; D may be TRBD1 (6 bases). This CDR3 has 15 residues. Germline CDR1 and CDR2: WSHSY and SAAADI. V was shortened by 10 bases and J by 4 bases, with 22 bases between the two germline ends. The CDR3 region has the DNA TGCGCCACCGCGCAGGGGTTGATATTTAGAGAGACCCAGTACTTC. This gives the protein CATAQGLIFRETQYF.

The chain combines TRBV4-2 with TRBJ2-5, with D possibly matching TRBD2 (5 bases). The CDR3 has 15 residues. Germline assignment: CDR1 LGHNA and CDR2 YNFKEQ. Trimming removed 0 bases at V and 5 bases at J, with 13 bases between. This CDR3 reads CASSQEVGVDETQYF. In DNA form, the CDR3 reads TGTGCCAGCAGCCAAGAAGTCGGGGTTGATGAGACCCAGTACTTC.

The chain recombines TRBV3-1 (or the pseudogene TRBV3-2) with TRBJ2-2; no clear D gene. V shed 5 bases and J shed 5 bases, with 6 bases lying between them. The CDR3 length is 12 residues. The germline gives CDR1 LGHDT, CDR2 YNNKEL (reference sequence). CDR3: CASSFMTGELFF. In DNA, the CDR3 is TGTGCCAGCAGCTTCATGACCGGGGAGCTGTTTTTT.

The rearrangement links TRBV9 to TRBJ2-5; TRBD2 matches at 12 bases. The CDR3 loop spans 16 amino acids. Germline lookup yields CDR1 SGDLS and CDR2 YYNGEE. The J segment lost 5 bases and the V segment lost 0 bases, leaving 5 bases of the junction unmatched. In DNA form, the CDR3 reads TGTGCCAGCAGCGTAGAACTAGCGGGAGGTCTGGAGACCCAGTACTTC. Its translation: CASSVELAGGLETQYF.

The rearrangement joins TRBV10-3 to TRBJ1-3; TRBD1 is a possible D gene (6 bases). The V and J ends lost 8 bases and 0 bases respectively, with 17 bases between them. The CDR3 runs 16 residues. Per the germline V gene, CDR1 is ENHRY and CDR2 is SYGVKD. In DNA form, the CDR3 reads TGTGCCATCCATGGGACACTATTACCCTCTGGAAACACCATATATTTT. Protein product: CAIHGTLLPSGNTIYF.

CDR3 nucleotides: TGTGCCTGGAGTGTACAGGGGAACTCACCCCTCCACTTT. Translating gives CAWSVQGNSPLHF. This chain joins TRBV30 and TRBJ1-6; 7 bases agree with TRBD1. The CDR3 loop spans 13 amino acids. The germline CDR1 and CDR2 sequences are GTSNPN and SVGIG (reference sequence). Trimming took 0 bases from V and 10 from J; bases not matched to a gene: 3.

This clone was seen only once. The chain has TRBV10-3 and TRBJ1-1, with D unclear. Germline V gene data show CDR1 as ENHRY and CDR2 as SYGVKD. The CDR3 contains 13 residues. V shed 2 bases and J shed 6 bases, with 10 bases lying between them. CDR3 DNA sequence: TGTGCCATCAGTGAGAATCGCAGGCCTGAAGCTTTCTTT. It translates to CAISENRRPEAFF.

This CDR3 is CASYTATAAYGYTF. CDR3 coding DNA: TGTGCCAGTTATACAGCCACAGCGGCATATGGCTACACCTTC. The V gene is TRBV19, the J gene TRBJ1-2; D is uncertain. V was shortened by 8 bases and J by 5 bases, with 18 bases between the two germline ends. The CDR3 sequence is 14 residues long. Germline lookup yields CDR1 LNHDA and CDR2 SQIVND (reference sequence).

In nucleotides, the CDR3 is TGTGCCAGCAGTTTTGGCCCGAATCACAGGGGAACGGGGTCACCCCTCCACTTT. Translating gives CASSFGPNHRGTGSPLHF. This sequence joins TRBV28 and TRBJ1-6; 7 nucleotides match TRBD1. The CDR3 is made up of 18 amino acids. After removal of 3 bases from V and 10 bases from J, the junction contained 18 bases not matched to a gene. In germline, CDR1 is MDHEN, CDR2 SYDVKM.

The chain combines TRBV15 with TRBJ2-7; TRBD1 aligns across 7 bases. V lost 0 bases and J lost 3; bases outside the gene matches: 2. CDR1 LNHNV and CDR2 YYDKDF come from the germline V gene (reference sequence). This CDR3 has 14 amino acids. CDR3 region: CATSREQGFYEQYF. The CDR3 DNA follows: TGTGCCACCAGCAGAGAACAGGGGTTCTACGAGCAGTACTTC.

The V and J genes are TRBV27 and TRBJ2-1, with 9 positions matching TRBD1. The germline gives CDR1 MNHEY, CDR2 SMNVEV (reference sequence). The CDR3 totals 17 residues. Trimming removed 3 bases from V and 8 bases from J; junction bases left unmatched: 14. CDR3 residues: CASSFASGDRVSDEQFF. The CDR3 coding sequence is TGTGCCAGCAGTTTCGCGTCCGGGGACAGGGTTAGCGATGAGCAGTTCTTC.

The V gene is TRBV4-1, the J gene TRBJ1-1, with D perhaps TRBD1 (5 bases). Germline V gene sequence: CDR1 MGHRA, CDR2 YSYEKL. V was trimmed by 2 bases and J by 0 bases, leaving 13 bases between them. The CDR3 is made up of 16 amino acids. CDR3 coding DNA: TGCGCCAGCAGCCAAATTCCCGGGGGGATGAACACTGAAGCTTTCTTT. Translation gives CASSQIPGGMNTEAFF.

The rearrangement links TRBV30 to TRBJ1-5; weak D call: TRBD1 (5 bases). The V end lost 1 base, the J end lost 7 bases, and 11 bases lay between the germline ends. Germline loops: CDR1 GTSNPN, CDR2 SVGIG (reference sequence). CDR3 length equals 13 residues. The CDR3 sequence is CAWSAAGLQPQHF. The CDR3 DNA is TGTGCCTGGAGTGCTGCAGGGCTCCAGCCCCAGCATTTT.

The CDR3: CASRFDRAVTYEQYF. Written as DNA, the CDR3 is TGTGCCAGCAGGTTTGACAGGGCTGTAACCTACGAGCAGTACTTC. The chain joins TRBV2 to TRBJ2-7; TRBD1 matches at 7 bases. Germline trimming cut 6 bases from V and 2 bases from J; bases unmatched to any gene: 10. This CDR3 has 15 amino acids. Germline V gene data show CDR1 as SNHLY and CDR2 as FYNNEI.

This chain links TRBV5-1 with TRBJ2-1, with a tentative D call TRBD2 (6 bases). CDR1 SGHRS and CDR2 YFSETQ come from the germline V gene. The CDR3 spans 17 residues. V was shortened by 4 bases and J by 5 bases, with 22 bases between the two germline ends. CDR3 in amino acids: CASSQTLGGRGNNEQFF. The CDR3 nucleotides read TGCGCCAGCAGCCAGACCCTAGGTGGGCGGGGAAACAATGAGCAGTTCTTC.

This clone was recorded once. The chain joins TRBV29-1 to TRBJ2-7, with TRBD2 identical over 7 bases. Germline lookup yields CDR1 SQVTM and CDR2 ANQGSEA. V dropped 5 bases and J dropped 2; count of bases not matched to a gene: 9. The CDR3 has 14 residues. The chain's CDR3 is CSVSGAGSAYEQYF. In nucleotides, the CDR3 is TGCAGCGTTTCCGGAGCGGGATCAGCCTACGAGCAGTACTTC.

This clone occurred a few times. This chain uses TRBV24-1 with TRBJ2-1; the match to TRBD2 covers 8 bases. Trimming took 3 bases from V and 5 from J; bases not matched to a gene: 5. Per germline, CDR1 KGHDR and CDR2 SFDVKD. CDR3 length equals 15 residues. CDR3 in amino acids: CATSDTSGSNNEQFF. In DNA form, the CDR3 reads TGTGCCACCAGTGATACCAGCGGGAGTAACAATGAGCAGTTCTTC.